The 11 T cell receptor beta chains listed next were all sequenced from one sample in a study of T cells in Graves' hyperthyroidism and ophthalmopathy. Amplification of TCR beta CDR3 regions used RNA as the template. HTBI primers were the set used in a first-round RT-PCR of the TCR CDR3. TCRdb reprocessed the multiplex PCR reads via MiXCR and lists one record per CDR3 protein. The table lists approximately 630,000 distinct CDR3 sequences, around 15% of them singletons. The sample was blood. The receptors derive from a woman younger than 45 with Graves' hyperthyroidism.

The sample holds many counts of this clonotype. V is TRBV30 and J is TRBJ1-1, with TRBD1 identical over 9 bases. The CDR3 consists of 15 residues. Per the germline V gene, CDR1 is GTSNPN and CDR2 is SVGIG (reference sequence). V was pared by 1 base and J by 4 bases, with 7 bases of the junction left unmatched. The CDR3 DNA sequence: TGTGCCTGGAGTGCGCCGGACAGGGGTGCCACTGAAGCTTTCTTT. Protein sequence: CAWSAPDRGATEAFF.

A remark on this clonotype: One end of the junction is discordant with germline, which a read error may explain. The CDR3 is CAGSPGTEETQYF. CDR3 DNA: TGTGCCGGCTCACCAGGGACGGAAGAGACCCAGTACTTC. The genes are TRBV18 and TRBJ2-5; tentatively, D is TRBD1 or TRBD2 (5 bases each). This CDR3 has 13 amino acids. Germline V gene data show CDR1 as KGHSH and CDR2 as LQKENI.

The chain joins TRBV20-1 to TRBJ2-2, with 8 positions matching TRBD1. The CDR3 totals 16 residues. The J segment lost 3 bases and the V segment lost 6 bases, leaving 12 bases of the junction unmatched. Germline CDR1 is DFQATT and CDR2 is SNEGSKA (reference sequence). CDR3 protein: CSAQGRRTGYTGELFF. The CDR3 nucleotides are TGCAGTGCCCAGGGGAGACGGACAGGGTACACCGGGGAGCTGTTTTTT.

This clonotype has a count of ten or more. The V and J genes are TRBV2 and TRBJ1-6; weak D call: TRBD1 (6 bases). V was trimmed by 6 bases and J by 4 bases, leaving 13 bases between them. In germline, CDR1 is SNHLY, CDR2 FYNNEI. The CDR3 is 15 amino acids. The CDR3 region has the DNA TGTGCCAGCAGAAAAATGGGGGCGTATAATTCACCCCTCCACTTT. Amino acids: CASRKMGAYNSPLHF. The full variable domain, its missing parts supplied by reference TRBV2 and TRBJ1-6, is EPEVTQTPSHQVTQMGQEVILRCVPISNHLYFYWYRQILGQKVEFLVSFYNNEISEKSEIFDDQFSVERPDGSNFTLKIRSTKLEDSAMYFCASRKMGAYNSPLHFGNGTRLTVT.

The chain links TRBV5-1 to TRBJ2-6; D gene uncertain. Trimming pared 5 bases from V and 2 bases from J, leaving 11 bases between. The germline gives CDR1 SGHRS, CDR2 YFSETQ. This CDR3 contains 15 residues. CDR3 loop: CASRFQGTGANVLTF. CDR3 DNA sequence: TGCGCCAGCAGATTTCAAGGGACTGGGGCCAACGTCCTGACTTTC.

This clonotype was seen only a few times. This chain links TRBV12-3 or TRBV12-4 with TRBJ1-2; TRBD1 matches at 10 bases. J gave up 4 bases and V 4 bases, and 12 bases lay outside the gene matches. The length of the CDR3 is 17 residues. CDR3 nucleotides: TGTGCCAGCAGTTGGCCCCTGACAGGGGGCGAGGGCTATGGCTACACCTTC. Protein: CASSWPLTGGEGYGYTF.

At least ten counts were recorded for this clonotype. The chain combines TRBV28 with TRBJ2-7, with 11 bases that match TRBD2. The CDR3 has 15 amino acids. Trimming cost V 4 bases and J 4 bases; bases outside gene matches: 6. Germline CDR1 reads MDHEN; CDR2 reads SYDVKM. The CDR3 DNA is TGTGCCAGCAGTTCCAGACTAGCGGGAATGTACGAGCAGTACTTC. This encodes CASSSRLAGMYEQYF.

The rearrangement uses TRBV14 and TRBJ2-5, with D possibly being TRBD2 (5 bases). Germline lookup yields CDR1 SGHDN and CDR2 FVKESK. Between the trimmed V and J ends, which lost 1 base and 3 bases, there was a span of 12 bases. This CDR3 contains 15 residues. DNA of the CDR3: TGTGCCAGCAGCCAAGGTAGTTGGGGAGAAGAGACCCAGTACTTC. This translates into CASSQGSWGEETQYF. Supplemented by reference TRBV14 and TRBJ2-5, the full variable domain reads EAGVTQFPSHSVIEKGQTVTLRCDPISGHDNLYWYRRVMGKEIKFLLHFVKESKQDESGMPNNRFLAERTGGTYSTLKVQPAELEDSGVYFCASSQGSWGEETQYFGPGTRLLVL.

This clonotype was counted ten times or more. The chain carries TRBV6-6 and TRBJ1-4; TRBD1 aligns across 9 bases. This CDR3 is built from 13 residues. The germline gives CDR1 MNHNY, CDR2 SVGAGI (reference sequence). Germline trimming cut 0 bases from V and 12 bases from J; bases unmatched to any gene: 2. CDR3 loop: CASSYSGQGELFF. The CDR3 region has the DNA TGTGCCAGCAGTTACTCGGGACAGGGAGAACTGTTTTTT.

There are many counts of this clonotype. The rearrangement joins TRBV27 to TRBJ2-3, with D possibly being TRBD1 or TRBD2 (5 bases each). V lost 7 bases, J lost 2 bases, and 19 bases lay in between. CDR1 and CDR2 from the germline V gene are MNHEY and SMNVEV (reference sequence). The CDR3 has 16 amino acids. This CDR3 reads CASKGRQRGATDTQYF. CDR3 sequence (DNA): TGTGCCAGCAAGGGTCGACAGAGGGGAGCCACAGATACGCAGTATTTT.

In its sample, this clonotype was seen many times. This chain joins TRBV2 and TRBJ1-5; the match to TRBD1 covers 8 bases. V lost 4 bases and J lost 2; bases outside the gene matches: 7. Germline V gene sequence: CDR1 SNHLY, CDR2 FYNNEI. The CDR3 extends over 16 amino acids. CDR3 in DNA: TGTGCCAGCAGTGGACAGGGGATAGTTCGCAATCAGCCCCAGCATTTT. This codes for CASSGQGIVRNQPQHF.